This record covers a single T cell receptor beta chain. One junction end disagrees with the germline gene, perhaps due to a read error. The data derive from a study of T cells in Graves' hyperthyroidism and ophthalmopathy. RNA transcripts gave rise to amplified TCR beta CDR3 regions. First-round RT-PCR with HTBI primers amplified the TCR CDR3 region. TCRdb re-called the multiplex PCR reads with MiXCR, one entry per CDR3 protein. The table records roughly 500,000 distinct CDR3 sequences, around 50% of them present only once. Germline V gene sequence: CDR1 SSHAT, CDR2 FNYEAQ (reference sequence). The CDR3 loop spans 15 amino acids.

The rearrangement links TRBV7-7 to TRBJ2-2, with D tentatively TRBD2 (5 bases). The sample comprised peripheral blood or thyroid tissue (not recorded which). This receptor was taken from an adult woman with Graves' disease, either hyperthyroidism or ophthalmopathy (not recorded which). CDR3 region: CASSPSPGSTGELFF. The CDR3 DNA follows: TGTGCTAGCAGCCCTAGCCCCGGATCAACCGGGGAGCTGTTTTTT.